This is a list of T cell receptor beta chains from one sample in a study of CD8 T cells in Susac syndrome. A single record per CDR3 protein comes from TCRdb applying MiXCR to the immunoSEQ multiplex PCR reads. The data contain about 180,000 distinct CDR3 sequences, around 94% of them singletons. Sequencing was carried out using CD4+ T cells from PBMCs. The receptor source for this set is a human donor with Susac syndrome. The CDR3 runs from the conserved cysteine through the conserved F or W. A D gene is named only where the DNA matches it firmly. The size field is filled for only some rows; it gives once, few, many or a size class.

d_call j_call clone_size v_call cdr3_aa cdr3_nt
TRBD2 TRBJ2-7 . TRBV2 CASTLTSGSYEQYF TGTGCCAGCACCCTGACTAGCGGGAGTTACGAGCAGTACTTC
TRBD2 TRBJ2-5 . TRBV19 CASSIRAGGEETQYF TGTGCCAGTAGTATCAGGGCGGGAGGGGAGGAGACCCAGTACTTC
. TRBJ1-1 once TRBV6-6 CASSLDYGTEAFF TGTGCCAGCAGTTTAGACTATGGCACTGAAGCTTTCTTT
. TRBJ2-4 . TRBV21-1 CASRTKESKGEAKNIQYF TGTGCCAGCAGGACGAAGGAGAGCAAGGGAGAAGCCAAAAACATTCAGTACTTC
. TRBJ2-7 . TRBV27 CASSPGGRGGVQEQYF TGTGCCAGCAGCCCCGGTGGACGAGGGGGGGTTCAGGAGCAGTACTTC
. TRBJ2-7 . TRBV30 CALRMAYEQYF TGTGCTCTTCGAATGGCCTACGAGCAGTACTTC
. TRBJ2-5 . TRBV7-2 CASSSLGTIQETQYF TGTGCCAGCAGCTCCTTAGGGACGATTCAAGAGACCCAGTACTTC
TRBD1 TRBJ2-1 . TRBV20-1 CSARTGNFINEQFF TGCAGTGCTCGGACAGGGAATTTTATCAATGAGCAGTTCTTC
TRBD1 TRBJ2-3 once TRBV5-1 CASTPRTGGTDTQYF TGCGCCAGCACACCCAGGACAGGGGGGACAGATACGCAGTATTTT
. TRBJ2-4 . TRBV4-1 CASSPVGDRKTKNIQYF TGCGCCAGCAGCCCAGTGGGTGATAGAAAAACCAAAAACATTCAGTACTTC
TRBD1 TRBJ1-2 once TRBV4-3 CASSQDQPQQGGGYTF TGCGCCAGCAGCCAAGATCAGCCCCAACAGGGGGGAGGCTACACCTTC
. TRBJ1-2 . TRBV29-1 CSVDRQTNYGYTF TGCAGCGTTGACAGGCAAACTAACTATGGCTACACCTTC
. TRBJ2-7 once TRBV20-1 CSARIGQGSYEQYF TGCAGTGCTAGAATCGGGCAGGGATCCTACGAGCAGTACTTC
. TRBJ1-5 once TRBV12-3/TRBV12-4 CASSLALGLQPQHF TGTGCCAGCAGTTTAGCGTTGGGGCTTCAGCCCCAGCATTTT
. TRBJ1-3 . TRBV7-9 CVGGSHFSGNTIYF TGCGTTGGTGGCAGCCATTTCTCTGGAAACACCATATATTTT
TRBD1 TRBJ2-1 . TRBV19 CASSRTGTGIGDEQFF TGTGCCAGTAGTAGAACCGGGACAGGGATAGGCGATGAGCAGTTCTTC
. TRBJ1-1 . TRBV5-1 CASRLQENTEAFF TGCGCCAGCAGGTTACAGGAGAACACTGAAGCTTTCTTT
. TRBJ2-7 . TRBV12-3/TRBV12-4 CASTSQGSSYEQYF TGTGCCAGCACCTCCCAAGGCAGTTCCTACGAGCAGTACTTC
TRBD1 TRBJ2-1 . TRBV20-1 CSATLLKTGAYNEQFF TGCAGTGCTACCCTCCTTAAGACAGGGGCCTACAATGAGCAGTTCTTC
TRBD1 TRBJ1-1 . TRBV5-1 CATRRSGGTEAFF TGCGCCACCCGGCGGTCAGGGGGGACTGAAGCTTTCTTT
. TRBJ2-1 . TRBV14 CASSQEGRGRPNRQFF TGTGCCAGCAGCCAAGAGGGAAGGGGCCGACCGAATAGGCAGTTCTTC
TRBD2 TRBJ2-3 . TRBV5-6 CASSGTSGGVKDTQYF TGTGCCAGCAGCGGAACTAGCGGGGGGGTCAAAGATACGCAGTATTTT
. TRBJ1-6 . TRBV6-1 CASSEVARPGYSPLHF TGTGCCAGCAGTGAAGTTGCCAGGCCGGGCTATTCACCCCTCCACTTT
. TRBJ2-1 . TRBV20-1 CSAPPGVNDEQFF TGCAGTGCCCCCCCGGGCGTCAATGATGAGCAGTTCTTC
. TRBJ2-3 once TRBV20-1 CSARTSYVADTQYF TGCAGTGCTAGAACTAGCTATGTAGCAGATACGCAGTATTTT
. TRBJ2-6 . TRBV7-9 CASSLARGDSGANVLTF TGTGCCAGCAGCTTAGCGCGCGGGGATTCGGGGGCCAACGTCCTGACTTTC
TRBD1 TRBJ1-3 . TRBV2 CASSRDRDTGNTIYF TGTGCCAGCAGTAGGGACAGGGATACTGGAAACACCATATATTTT
. TRBJ2-5 . TRBV6-6 CASSQTAEETQYF TGTGCCAGCAGTCAGACCGCTGAAGAGACCCAGTACTTC
TRBD2 TRBJ2-5 . TRBV11-2 CASSLGLAEETQYF TGTGCCAGCAGCTTGGGACTAGCGGAAGAGACCCAGTACTTC
. TRBJ1-5 . TRBV20-1 CSASNSPEEGQPQHF TGCAGTGCTAGTAATTCGCCCGAAGAGGGTCAGCCCCAGCATTTT
. TRBJ2-3 . TRBV29-1 CSVEPSRGSTDTQYF TGCAGCGTTGAGCCCTCTAGGGGGTCCACAGATACGCAGTATTTT
TRBD1 TRBJ2-3 . TRBV10-1 CASSDSDRRDTQYF TGCGCCAGCAGTGACTCGGACAGGCGGGATACGCAGTATTTT
. TRBJ2-5 . TRBV20-1 CSAPRSVFQETQYF TGCAGTGCCCCACGGTCCGTTTTTCAAGAGACCCAGTACTTC
. TRBJ2-7 . TRBV7-8 CASRAGTATYEQYF TGTGCCAGCAGGGCCGGGACTGCAACCTACGAGCAGTACTTC
TRBD2 TRBJ2-7 . TRBV20-1 CSARGPSGRVNEQYF TGCAGTGCTAGAGGTCCTAGCGGGAGGGTCAACGAGCAGTACTTC
. TRBJ1-3 . TRBV20-1 CSARGFSGNTIYF TGCAGTGCTAGAGGTTTCTCTGGAAACACCATATATTTT
. TRBJ2-7 . TRBV7-9 CASSLGRPNEQYF TGTGCCAGCAGCTTGGGTCGCCCCAACGAGCAGTACTTC
. TRBJ2-3 . TRBV4-1 CASSLRPPFERSTDTQYF TGCGCCAGCAGCCTCCGGCCTCCGTTCGAAAGGAGCACAGATACGCAGTATTTT
TRBD1 TRBJ2-2 . TRBV2 CASGRDRGNTGELFF TGTGCCAGCGGACGGGACAGGGGGAACACCGGGGAGCTGTTTTTT
TRBD1 TRBJ2-7 . TRBV18 CASSPGTGENEQYF TGTGCCAGCTCACCTGGGACAGGTGAGAACGAGCAGTACTTC
. TRBJ2-7 . TRBV28 CASSFGGQSYEQYF TGTGCCAGCAGTTTCGGAGGACAATCCTACGAGCAGTACTTC
TRBD1 TRBJ1-2 . TRBV10-3 CAISESLTGTGRGYGYTF TGTGCCATCAGTGAGTCTCTTACCGGGACAGGGCGCGGCTATGGCTACACCTTC
. TRBJ1-5 . TRBV5-8 CASSLLFGQEYQPQHF TGTGCCAGCAGCTTGTTGTTCGGCCAGGAGTATCAGCCCCAGCATTTT
TRBD2 TRBJ2-7 . TRBV20-1 CSAARQGLAVPYEQYF TGCAGTGCCGCCCGTCAAGGACTAGCGGTGCCCTACGAGCAGTACTTC
TRBD2 TRBJ2-7 . TRBV13 CASSLAGLPEQYF TGTGCCAGCAGCCTAGCGGGATTGCCCGAGCAGTACTTC
TRBD1 TRBJ1-2 . TRBV19 CASSMRQGAYGYTF TGTGCCAGTAGTATGAGACAGGGTGCCTATGGCTACACCTTC
TRBD1 TRBJ1-2 . TRBV12-3/TRBV12-4 CASSLQTGLSYGYTF TGTGCCAGCAGTCTCCAGACAGGGTTAAGCTATGGCTACACCTTC
TRBD1 TRBJ1-1 once TRBV7-9 CASSAGQVNTEAFF TGTGCCAGCAGCGCGGGACAGGTGAACACTGAAGCTTTCTTT
TRBD2 TRBJ2-5 . TRBV29-1 CSVTGTSGRGGQETQYF TGCAGTGTTACCGGGACTAGCGGGAGAGGGGGCCAAGAGACCCAGTACTTC
. TRBJ1-2 . TRBV18 CASSPPAINYGYTF TGTGCCAGCTCACCACCAGCTATTAACTATGGCTACACCTTC
. TRBJ1-4 . TRBV5-1 CASSSSGGEKLFF TGCGCCAGCAGCTCGTCGGGAGGTGAAAAACTGTTTTTT